These T cell receptor beta chains were read from a single sample in a study of human T cells and chemical hapten exposure. MiXCR, run by TCRdb on the RACE reads, gives a single entry per CDR3 protein. The sample gives 130,000 or so distinct CDR3 sequences, approximately 10% of which show up once; over 2% is in the top ten. Sequencing used whole blood, obtained in connection with sensitization to the hapten diphenylcyclopropenone (DPC). These TCRs come from a woman aged 45-65 years with alopecia areata. Some clones in this sample may be carry-over from other donors' samples. Both conserved end residues are part of each CDR3. A D gene is named only where the DNA matches it firmly. Rows may omit the clone size; those that give it use once, few, many or a size class.

>TRBD1|TRBV6-6|many|TRBJ2-1|16
TGTGCCAGCAGTTTACCTGACAGGGAGAGCTACAATGAGCAGTTCTTC
CASSLPDRESYNEQFF
>.|TRBV6-2/TRBV6-3|few|TRBJ1-4|14
TGTGCCAGCAGTTACCGCGCAACTAATGAAAAACTGTTTTTT
CASSYRATNEKLFF
>TRBD1|TRBV5-6|few|TRBJ2-3|17
TGTGCCAGCAGCCGGTCGGAACAGACAGGGTTCACAGATACGCAGTATTTT
CASSRSEQTGFTDTQYF
>.|TRBV4-1|many|TRBJ2-6|17
TGCGCCAGCAGCCAAGATGTAGGCAGGACTGGGGCCAACGTCCTGACTTTC
CASSQDVGRTGANVLTF
>.|TRBV9|.|TRBJ1-4|15
TGTGCCAGCAGCGAGGGACACACGGACGGCGAAAAACTGTTTTTT
CASSEGHTDGEKLFF
>.|TRBV15|few|TRBJ1-4|15
TGTGCCACCAGCAGGGTAATTGCAACTAATGAAAAACTGTTTTTT
CATSRVIATNEKLFF
>.|TRBV4-1|many|TRBJ2-3|12
TGCGCCAGCAGCCAAGGAGGAGATACGCAGTATTTT
CASSQGGDTQYF
>TRBD1|TRBV9|few|TRBJ2-1|15
TGTGCCAGCAGCTGGGGACAGGGTGAGGGCAATGAGCAGTTCTTC
CASSWGQGEGNEQFF
>.|TRBV5-6|.|TRBJ1-6|13
TGTGCCAGCAGCTTTGCCGAGGGGAGGGCCCTCCACTTT
CASSFAEGRALHF
>TRBD2|TRBV7-9|few|TRBJ2-1|15
TGTGCCAGCAGCTTTCCCGGGACTAGCCAGGGTGAGCAGTTCTTC
CASSFPGTSQGEQFF
>.|TRBV7-2|few|TRBJ2-7|14
TGTGCCAGCAGCCCTCCGGGACTTTCCTACGAGCAGTACTTC
CASSPPGLSYEQYF
>TRBD1|TRBV29-1|.|TRBJ1-5|14
TGCAGTGTAACAGGGGGCGGTGTAGATCAGCCCCAGCATTTT
CSVTGGGVDQPQHF
>.|TRBV12-3/TRBV12-4|many|TRBJ2-1|15
TGTGCCAGCAGTTTACGGGTGAGCTCCTACAATGAGCAGTTCTTC
CASSLRVSSYNEQFF
>.|TRBV4-1|few|TRBJ2-3|18
TGCGCCAGCAGCCTAGAGAGTGGAGCCGGGACTAGCACAGATACGCAGTATTTT
CASSLESGAGTSTDTQYF
>TRBD2|TRBV24-1|.|TRBJ2-3|16
TGTGCCACCAGTGATTTGCCTCCGCGGGAGGGCGGTACGCAGTATTTT
CATSDLPPREGGTQYF
>.|TRBV2|.|TRBJ1-6|12
TGTGCCAGCAGGAGGCCTGGCTCACCCCTCCACTTT
CASRRPGSPLHF
>.|TRBV28|few|TRBJ2-7|13
TGTGCCAGCAGACCTGACGGCTCCTACGAGCAGTACTTC
CASRPDGSYEQYF
>.|TRBV3-1|.|TRBJ2-1|15
TGTGCCAGCAGCCTGGTGAGACAAACCTACAATGAGCAGTTCTTC
CASSLVRQTYNEQFF
>TRBD2|TRBV11-1|few|TRBJ2-3|17
TGTGCCAGCAGCCAGCTGGGTAGCGGGGGACGCACAGATACGCGGTATTTT
CASSQLGSGGRTDTRYF
>.|TRBV21-1|few|TRBJ2-5|14
TGTGCCAGCAGCAAAGAAGGCAGCGGAGAGACCCAGTACTTC
CASSKEGSGETQYF
>TRBD1|TRBV28|many|TRBJ2-5|13
TGTGCCAGCAGTTGGACAGGGCAAGAGACCCAGTACTTC
CASSWTGQETQYF
>.|TRBV20-1|few|TRBJ2-5|14
TGCAGTGCCCAGCAGTCACAGGGCCAAGAGACCCAGTACTTC
CSAQQSQGQETQYF
>.|TRBV20-1|few|TRBJ1-4|14
TGCAGTGTCCGGAGACAGGCCGTTAATGAAAAACTGTTTTTT
CSVRRQAVNEKLFF
>.|TRBV6-1|many|TRBJ2-3|16
TGTGCCAGCAGTGATAACGGATTAACTAGCACAGATACGCAGTATTTT
CASSDNGLTSTDTQYF
>.|TRBV9|.|TRBJ1-1|18
TGTGCCAGCAGCGTAGGATCCGAAGGGAAGGGAATGAACACTGAAGCTTTCTTT
CASSVGSEGKGMNTEAFF
>.|TRBV25-1|.|TRBJ1-1|13
TGTGCCAGCAGTGAATGGGGGGGCGCTGAAGCTTTCTTT
CASSEWGGAEAFF
>.|TRBV18|.|TRBJ1-5|12
TGTGCCAGCTCACCAGGAAATCAGCCCCAGCATTTT
CASSPGNQPQHF
>TRBD2|TRBV20-1|.|TRBJ2-1|15
TGCAGTGCTGAGGGTAGCGGGGACGGGTACAATGAGCAGTTCTTC
CSAEGSGDGYNEQFF
>TRBD2|TRBV20-1|many|TRBJ2-7|16
TGCAGTGCTAGAGCGACCGGGACTAGCGCAAGGAACGAGCAGTACTTC
CSARATGTSARNEQYF
>.|TRBV15|many|TRBJ2-7|12
TGTGCCACCTCCTACCGGGGTTTAGAGCAGTACTTC
CATSYRGLEQYF
>TRBD1|TRBV9|.|TRBJ2-1|16
TGTGCCAGCAGCGTAGTTACAGGGGCCCTCATGGGGGAGCAGTTCTTC
CASSVVTGALMGEQFF
>.|TRBV27|.|TRBJ2-7|15
TGTGCCAGCTCAATAAGGGGAGAGGAGCACTACGAGCAGTACTTC
CASSIRGEEHYEQYF
>.|TRBV6-9|many|TRBJ2-3|11
TGTGCCAGCAGTTACCTGCGATCCCAGTATTTT
CASSYLRSQYF
>.|TRBV4-3|few|TRBJ1-6|17
TGCGCCAGCAGCCAAGGTTCCGGGAGCTCCTATAATTCACCCCTCCACTTT
CASSQGSGSSYNSPLHF
>TRBD1|TRBV4-1|.|TRBJ1-2|16
TGCGCCAGCAGCCAAGACGGGACAGGGCCATACTATGGCTACACCTTC
CASSQDGTGPYYGYTF
>TRBD2|TRBV27|many|TRBJ2-1|17
TGTGCCAGCAGTCCCCTAGGTTCTAGCGGGCTAAGCGGTGAGCAGTTCTTC
CASSPLGSSGLSGEQFF
>.|TRBV12-3/TRBV12-4|many|TRBJ2-7|13
TGTGCCAGCCGGGATGGGCTGTCCTACGAGCAGTACTTC
CASRDGLSYEQYF
>.|TRBV9|.|TRBJ2-3|17
TGTGCCAGCAGCGTCGACCCTGGGCCGACGCTCGAAGATACGCAGTATTTT
CASSVDPGPTLEDTQYF
>.|TRBV6-6|.|TRBJ2-7|18
TGTGCCAGCAGTTACTCGAGTAATCCCGAGGACTTTTCCTACGAGCAGTACTTC
CASSYSSNPEDFSYEQYF
>TRBD1|TRBV12-3/TRBV12-4|.|TRBJ1-1|13
TGTGCCAGCAGCTGGACAGGGGGCGCCGAAGCTTTCTTT
CASSWTGGAEAFF
>.|TRBV18|few|TRBJ1-2|13
TGTGCCAGCTCACCACCGACAAGCCATGGCTACACCTTC
CASSPPTSHGYTF
>TRBD2|TRBV7-2|many|TRBJ2-1|16
TGTGCCAGCAGCCCGGTACTAGCGGGAGCTCGGGATGAGCAGTTCTTC
CASSPVLAGARDEQFF
>TRBD2|TRBV12-3/TRBV12-4|few|TRBJ2-7|15
TGTGCCAGCAGTCGGGGGACTAGCGGGATCTACGAGCAGTACTTC
CASSRGTSGIYEQYF
>TRBD2|TRBV30|many|TRBJ2-3|15
TGTGCCTGCGGTGTTACCGGGACTAGCGTCGATACGCAGTATTTT
CACGVTGTSVDTQYF
>TRBD2|TRBV10-3|many|TRBJ2-3|15
TGTGCCATCACTAGGACTAGCGGGAGTACAGATACGCAGTATTTT
CAITRTSGSTDTQYF
>.|TRBV6-1|few|TRBJ2-1|16
TGTGCCAGCAGCATCTCTACAGGGATGGTCCGCAATGAGCAGTTCTTC
CASSISTGMVRNEQFF
>TRBD1|TRBV7-2|.|TRBJ1-6|14
TGTGCCAGCAGCTCAGGACAGGGTTACTCACCCCTCCACTTT
CASSSGQGYSPLHF
>.|TRBV12-3/TRBV12-4|few|TRBJ1-1|13
TGTGCCAGCAGTCCAGGTTGGGGGACTGAAGCTTTCTTT
CASSPGWGTEAFF
>.|TRBV7-2|many|TRBJ1-2|14
TGTGCCAGCAGCTTATCAGCACCTAACTATGGCTACACCTTC
CASSLSAPNYGYTF
>.|TRBV20-1|few|TRBJ1-1|12
TGCAGTGCCAGACAGGATTTAACTGAAGCTTTCTTT
CSARQDLTEAFF
>TRBD1|TRBV3-1|many|TRBJ1-2|14
TGTGCCAGCAGCCAATTTTCAGGGACAGAGGGCTACACCTTC
CASSQFSGTEGYTF
>.|TRBV28|few|TRBJ1-5|13
TGTGCCAGCACTGTACAGGCTAATCAGCCCCAGCATTTT
CASTVQANQPQHF
>.|TRBV10-3|few|TRBJ2-5|13
TGTGCCATCAGTGGGTCTAGCGTGGAGACCCAGTACTTC
CAISGSSVETQYF
>.|TRBV2|few|TRBJ1-1|14
TGTGCCAGCCAGAATACAGGGAGGACCACTGAAGCTTTCTTT
CASQNTGRTTEAFF
>.|TRBV5-1|many|TRBJ1-1|14
TGCGCCAGCAGCTCGGCCGGGGGGAAAACTGAAGCTTTCTTT
CASSSAGGKTEAFF
>.|TRBV4-1|.|TRBJ2-3|15
TGCGCCAGCAGCCAAGGAAGAAGGCCGGCAGATACGCAGTATTTT
CASSQGRRPADTQYF
>TRBD1|TRBV10-3|few|TRBJ2-7|14
TGTGCCATCAGTGAGTCTGGACAGGGCTACGAGCAGTACTTC
CAISESGQGYEQYF
>TRBD1|TRBV12-3/TRBV12-4|few|TRBJ1-1|18
TGTGCCAGCAGACCCCCGCCCTTAACAGGGGGCGAGGACACTGAAGCTTTCTTT
CASRPPPLTGGEDTEAFF
>TRBD1|TRBV6-5|.|TRBJ2-1|15
TGTGCCAGTTCTACCCGGGACAGGCGACCGGGGGAGCAGTTCTTC
CASSTRDRRPGEQFF